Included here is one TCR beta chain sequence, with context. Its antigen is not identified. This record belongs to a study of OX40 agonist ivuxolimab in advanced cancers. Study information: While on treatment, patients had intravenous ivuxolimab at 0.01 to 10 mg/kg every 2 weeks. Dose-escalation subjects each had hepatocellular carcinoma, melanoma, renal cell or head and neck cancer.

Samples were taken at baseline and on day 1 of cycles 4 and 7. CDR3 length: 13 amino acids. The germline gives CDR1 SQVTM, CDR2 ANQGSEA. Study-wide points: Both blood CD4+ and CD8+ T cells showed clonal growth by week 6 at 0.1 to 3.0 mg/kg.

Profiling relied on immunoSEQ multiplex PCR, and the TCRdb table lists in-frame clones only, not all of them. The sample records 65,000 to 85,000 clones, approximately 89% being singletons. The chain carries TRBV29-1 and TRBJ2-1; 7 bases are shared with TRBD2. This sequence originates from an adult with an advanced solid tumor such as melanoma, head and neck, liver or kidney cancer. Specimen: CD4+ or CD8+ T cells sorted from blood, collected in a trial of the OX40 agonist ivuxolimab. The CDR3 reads CSGEGGTYNEQFF. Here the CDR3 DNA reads TGCAGTGGCGAGGGAGGGACCTACAATGAGCAGTTCTTC.